The 23 T cell receptor beta chains given below trace back to one sample, sequenced in a study of shared clonotypes between healthy human individuals. Naive CD8 cells lacked CD45RO, underwent positive selection for CCR7 and left out terminally differentiated effector memory CD45RA+ cells. Method: immunoSEQ multiplex PCR; TCRdb's copy keeps in-frame clones and lacks some. The sample lists around 1.9 million clones, about 94% occurring once. The sequenced sample consisted of naive CD8+ T cells from PBMCs. The receptor set was obtained from a man younger than 35 in good health. Some clones in this sample may be carry-over from other donors' samples.

The chain combines TRBV6-5 with TRBJ2-1; weak D call: TRBD1 (5 bases). Germline-derived CDR1 and CDR2 are MNHEY and SVGAGI. This CDR3 region has 11 residues. The ends were cut back, 6 bases at V and 15 bases at J, with 15 bases in the middle. CDR3 coding DNA: TGTGCCAGCAGCCCCTGGCAGGGCCTGTTCTTC. Translation gives CASSPWQGLFF.

The chain uses TRBV11-2 and TRBJ2-1; perhaps TRBD2 as D (7 bases). The germline gives CDR1 SGHAT, CDR2 FQNNGV. Trimming cost V 1 base and J 5 bases, with 18 bases left between them. The CDR3 spans 17 residues. CDR3 sequence reads: CASSLVRGRERNNEQFF. DNA of the CDR3: TGTGCCAGCAGCTTAGTTCGGGGGCGGGAGCGGAACAATGAGCAGTTCTTC. The variable domain in full, with the rest retrieved from reference TRBV11-2 and TRBJ2-1, is EAGVAQSPRYKIIEKRQSVAFWCNPISGHATLYWYQQILGQGPKLLIQFQNNGVVDDSQLPKDRFSAERLKGVDSTLKIQPAKLEDSAVYLCASSLVRGRERNNEQFFGPGTRLTVL.

Concerning this clone: Other DNA variants within this sample encode the same CDR3. The CDR3 DNA is TGTGCCAGCAGTTTATCAGGGGGAGGTTACTATGGCTACACCTTC. As protein: CASSLSGGGYYGYTF. The chain is built from TRBV27 and TRBJ1-2, with D perhaps matching TRBD1 (6 bases). Germline CDR1 MNHEY, CDR2 SMNVEV (reference sequence). The CDR3 has 15 residues. Trimming removed 0 bases at V and 3 bases at J, with 11 bases between.

This clone was picked up one time. J is TRBJ2-1 and V is TRBV19; the D is unclear. The CDR3 is made up of 15 amino acids. Germline assignment: CDR1 LNHDA and CDR2 SQIVND (reference sequence). V was trimmed by 7 bases and J by 8 bases, leaving 21 bases between them. Written as DNA, the CDR3 is TGTGCCAGTACCCTTAAAAAGGGCCTTCAAGATGAGCAGTTCTTC. This sequence encodes CASTLKKGLQDEQFF.

The chain recombines TRBV4-1 with TRBJ2-2; D is possibly TRBD1 or TRBD2 (5 bases each). V was pared by 5 bases and J by 6 bases, with 13 bases between. Germline lookup yields CDR1 MGHRA and CDR2 YSYEKL. The CDR3 loop spans 14 amino acids. The chain's CDR3 is CASSSAPGPGELFF. The CDR3 nucleotides are TGCGCCAGCAGCTCCGCCCCGGGGCCCGGGGAGCTGTTTTTT.

The chain carries TRBV5-4 and TRBJ2-7; 8 bases match TRBD2. The length of the CDR3 is 15 residues. CDR1 is SGHNT and CDR2 is YYREEE in the germline V gene (reference sequence). J gave up 5 bases and V 2 bases, and 9 bases lay outside the gene matches. CDR3 DNA: TGTGCCAGCAGCTTCAACGGGAGGGCCCGAAACGAGCAGTACTTC. As protein: CASSFNGRARNEQYF. Full variable domain (rest looked up from reference TRBV5-4 and TRBJ2-7): ETGVTQSPTHLIKTRGQQVTLRCSSQSGHNTVSWYQQALGQGPQFIFQYYREEENGRGNFPPRFSGLQFPNYSSELNVNALELDDSALYLCASSFNGRARNEQYFGPGTRLTVT.

The gene calls are TRBV18 and TRBJ2-3; D may be TRBD1 (6 bases). CDR1 and CDR2 from the germline V gene are KGHSH and LQKENI. The CDR3 is 16 residues long. Trimming stripped 3 bases from V and 2 bases from J, with 15 bases between. CDR3 in DNA: TGTGCCAGCTCACCTACGGACAGTCTTCTCACAGATACGCAGTATTTT. It codes for CASSPTDSLLTDTQYF.

The gene calls are TRBV27 and TRBJ2-7; D is unclear. The V gene's germline CDR1 is MNHEY and CDR2 SMNVEV (reference sequence). V dropped 5 bases and J dropped 4 bases, with 18 bases sitting between them. This CDR3 has 15 amino acids. DNA for the CDR3: TGTGCCAGCAGTGGCTCGACACTCCCCGGGTACGAGCAGTACTTC. Protein: CASSGSTLPGYEQYF.

The V and J genes are TRBV7-2 and TRBJ2-7; D gene uncertain. Germline CDR1 and CDR2: SGHTA and FQGNSA. The CDR3 extends over 18 amino acids. Trimming cost V 2 bases and J 0 bases, with 20 bases left between them. Written as DNA, the CDR3 is TGTGCCAGCAGCTTACCGCTCTCCATGGGCGCCGACTCCTACGAGCAGTACTTC. Its protein product is CASSLPLSMGADSYEQYF.

The chain joins TRBV4-1 to TRBJ2-4; 11 nucleotides agree with TRBD1. Trimming removed 4 bases from V and 7 bases from J; junction bases left unmatched: 9. The CDR3 is 16 residues long. Germline-derived CDR1 and CDR2 are MGHRA and YSYEKL. The CDR3 DNA is TGCGCCAGCAGCCCGGGACAGGGGGGAGCCAGGAACATTCAGTACTTC. Translated: CASSPGQGGARNIQYF.

V is TRBV28 and J is TRBJ2-1, with 7 positions matching TRBD2. The germline V gene has CDR1 MDHEN and CDR2 SYDVKM. The CDR3 length is 19 residues. V shed 5 bases and J 5 bases; nucleotides not matched to a gene: 21. CDR3 protein: CASSTIMGRRDYPHNEQFF. DNA of the CDR3: TGTGCCAGCAGTACTATTATGGGTCGGCGGGACTATCCCCACAATGAGCAGTTCTTC.

The rearrangement joins TRBV18 to TRBJ2-1, with D possibly TRBD1 on 6 matching bases. Trimming cost V 5 bases and J 10 bases, with 18 bases left between them. The CDR3 contains 14 residues. Per germline, CDR1 KGHSH and CDR2 LQKENI. CDR3 amino acids: CASSAGAGAGEQFF. The CDR3 DNA reads as TGTGCCAGCTCAGCGGGCGCAGGGGCCGGGGAGCAGTTCTTC.

The genes are TRBV7-3 and TRBJ2-1; D uncertain. Per the germline V gene, CDR1 is SGHTA and CDR2 is FQGTGA. The ends were cut back, 5 bases at V and 6 bases at J, with 14 bases in the middle. The CDR3 loop spans 14 amino acids. The CDR3 reads CASSPVGSGNEQFF. CDR3 DNA sequence: TGTGCCAGCAGCCCCGTCGGTTCGGGCAATGAGCAGTTCTTC.

This chain uses TRBV9 with TRBJ2-3; D uncertain. CDR1 is SGDLS and CDR2 is YYNGEE in the germline V gene. This CDR3 comprises 14 residues. The V end lost 3 bases, the J end lost 7 bases, and 15 bases lay between the germline ends. The DNA for the CDR3 is TGTGCCAGCAGCGAGAGCCCGGAAGGCTATACGCAGTATTTT. Its translation: CASSESPEGYTQYF.

This sequence joins TRBV4-2 and TRBJ2-7; TRBD1 might be the D (5 bases). Trimming stripped 5 bases from V and 1 base from J, with 15 bases between. The CDR3 runs 15 residues. Germline V gives CDR1 LGHNA, CDR2 YNFKEQ. The DNA for the CDR3 is TGTGCCAGCAGCTCCCTGACAGTTTCTTCCTACGAGCAGTACTTC. It encodes CASSSLTVSSYEQYF.

The chain combines TRBV5-4 with TRBJ2-7; 8 nucleotides line up with TRBD2. Per germline, CDR1 SGHNT and CDR2 YYREEE (reference sequence). The CDR3 is 17 residues long. V was clipped by 3 bases and J by 1 base; unmatched bases: 12. The CDR3: CASSYGQTSGRSYEQYF. The CDR3 nucleotides read TGTGCCAGCAGCTACGGCCAAACTAGCGGCCGATCCTACGAGCAGTACTTC. The entire variable domain, with the rest obtained from reference TRBV5-4 and TRBJ2-7, is as follows: ETGVTQSPTHLIKTRGQQVTLRCSSQSGHNTVSWYQQALGQGPQFIFQYYREEENGRGNFPPRFSGLQFPNYSSELNVNALELDDSALYLCASSYGQTSGRSYEQYFGPGTRLTVT.

The V call is TRBV19, the J call TRBJ2-2; D remains unclear. The CDR3 sequence is 12 residues long. Germline V gene data show CDR1 as LNHDA and CDR2 as SQIVND (reference sequence). V was clipped by 6 bases and J by 5 bases, with 7 bases between them. The DNA for the CDR3 is TGTGCCAGTAGCGGCTGGACCGGGGAGCTGTTTTTT. It is translated as CASSGWTGELFF.

Comment on this clone: The sample has other DNA sequences that encode this CDR3 too. The CDR3 DNA is TGTGCCAGCAGCGGTGGGACCGGGGAGCTGTTTTTT. Protein sequence: CASSGGTGELFF. The chain combines TRBV9 with TRBJ2-2; no clear D. The germline gives CDR1 SGDLS, CDR2 YYNGEE. This CDR3 region has 12 residues. The V and J ends lost 3 bases and 5 bases respectively, with 5 bases between them.

J is TRBJ2-7 and V is TRBV28; no definite D call. CDR1 is MDHEN, CDR2 SYDVKM, per germline. Trimming pared 3 bases from V and 6 bases from J, leaving 6 bases between. The CDR3 is 11 residues long. The CDR3, as DNA: TGTGCCAGCAGTTTCGGTCTCGAGCAGTACTTC. It translates to CASSFGLEQYF.

The genes are TRBV6-6 and TRBJ2-1; 7 bases are a match to TRBD2. The CDR3 has 16 amino acids. V trimming: 0 bases; J trimming: 9 bases; junction bases outside the gene matches: 11. Germline loops: CDR1 MNHNY, CDR2 SVGAGI (reference sequence). CDR3 loop: CASSYSRGGPESEQFF. CDR3 coding DNA: TGTGCCAGCAGTTACTCTCGGGGAGGGCCGGAGAGTGAGCAGTTCTTC.

The V and J genes are TRBV7-6 and TRBJ2-7; TRBD2 matches 10 bases. Losses at the gene ends were 5 bases for V and 6 bases for J; bases not matched to a gene: 19. The V gene's germline CDR1 is SGHVS and CDR2 FNYEAQ. CDR3 length: 18 residues. CDR3 protein: CASSPGTVLAGDFSEQYF. Here the CDR3 DNA reads TGTGCCAGCAGCCCGGGGACAGTGCTAGCGGGAGATTTTTCCGAGCAGTACTTC.

The chain recombines TRBV11-2 with TRBJ2-1, with D maybe TRBD2 (6 bases). V was cut by 3 bases and J by 6 bases, with 15 bases left in between. CDR1 is SGHAT and CDR2 is FQNNGV in the germline V gene. The CDR3 is 15 residues long. The CDR3 is CASSLFGGSGNEQFF. The CDR3 nucleotides read TGTGCCAGCAGCTTGTTCGGGGGTTCTGGCAATGAGCAGTTCTTC. Based on the CDR3 plus reference TRBV11-2 and TRBJ2-1, the full variable domain is EAGVAQSPRYKIIEKRQSVAFWCNPISGHATLYWYQQILGQGPKLLIQFQNNGVVDDSQLPKDRFSAERLKGVDSTLKIQPAKLEDSAVYLCASSLFGGSGNEQFFGPGTRLTVL.

This clone was observed a few times. The chain employs TRBV9 and TRBJ1-2; D is ambiguous. There are 14 residues in the CDR3. The V gene's germline CDR1 is SGDLS and CDR2 YYNGEE. V was cut by 0 bases and J by 8 bases, with 14 bases left in between. CDR3 nucleotides: TGTGCCAGCAGCGTAGATCCCGCTGAGAGGGGCTACACCTTC. Amino acids: CASSVDPAERGYTF.